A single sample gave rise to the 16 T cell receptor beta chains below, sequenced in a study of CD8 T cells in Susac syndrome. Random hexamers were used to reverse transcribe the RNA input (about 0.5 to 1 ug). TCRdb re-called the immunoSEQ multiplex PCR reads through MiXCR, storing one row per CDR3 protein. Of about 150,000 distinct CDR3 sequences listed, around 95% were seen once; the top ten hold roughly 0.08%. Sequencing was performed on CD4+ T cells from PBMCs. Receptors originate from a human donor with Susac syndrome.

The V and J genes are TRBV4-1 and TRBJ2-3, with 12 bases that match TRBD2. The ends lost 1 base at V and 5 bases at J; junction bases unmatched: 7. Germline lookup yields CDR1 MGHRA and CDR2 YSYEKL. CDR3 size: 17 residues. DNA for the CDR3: TGCGCCAGCAGCCAAGGCGATCTAGCGGGAGGGAGAGATACGCAGTATTTT. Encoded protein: CASSQGDLAGGRDTQYF.

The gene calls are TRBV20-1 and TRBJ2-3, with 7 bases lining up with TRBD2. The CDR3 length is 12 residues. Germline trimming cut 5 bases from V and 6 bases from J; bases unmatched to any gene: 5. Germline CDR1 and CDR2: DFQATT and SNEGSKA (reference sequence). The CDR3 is CSAAGDPDTQYF. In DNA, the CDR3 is TGCAGTGCTGCGGGGGATCCCGATACGCAGTATTTT.

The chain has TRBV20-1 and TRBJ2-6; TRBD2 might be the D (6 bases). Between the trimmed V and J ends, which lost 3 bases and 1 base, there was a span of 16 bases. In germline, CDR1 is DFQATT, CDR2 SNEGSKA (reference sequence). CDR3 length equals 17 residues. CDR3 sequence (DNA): TGCAGTGCTAGTTGCAGGAGGGTATGGTCTGGGGCCAACGTCCTGACTTTC. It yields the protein CSASCRRVWSGANVLTF.

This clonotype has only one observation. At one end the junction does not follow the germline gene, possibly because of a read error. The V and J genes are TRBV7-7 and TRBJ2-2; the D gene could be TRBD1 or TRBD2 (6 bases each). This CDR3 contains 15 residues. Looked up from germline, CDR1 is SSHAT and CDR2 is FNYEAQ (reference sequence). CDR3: CASSLGGPYTGELFF. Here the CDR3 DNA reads TGTGCTAGCAGCTTAGGGGGGCCGTACACCGGGGAGCTGTTTTTT.

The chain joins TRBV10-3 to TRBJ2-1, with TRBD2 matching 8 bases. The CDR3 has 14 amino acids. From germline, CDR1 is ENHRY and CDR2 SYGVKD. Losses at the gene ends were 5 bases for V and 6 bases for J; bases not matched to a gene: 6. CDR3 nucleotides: TGTGCCATCAGTTCAAGCGGGAGTCTCAATGAGCAGTTCTTC. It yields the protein CAISSSGSLNEQFF.

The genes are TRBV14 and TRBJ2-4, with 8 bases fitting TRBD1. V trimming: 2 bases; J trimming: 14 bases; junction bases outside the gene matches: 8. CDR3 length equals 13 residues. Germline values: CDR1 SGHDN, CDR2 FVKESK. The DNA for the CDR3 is TGTGCCAGCAGCCAACACAACCGGGACAGGAAGTACTTC. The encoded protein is CASSQHNRDRKYF. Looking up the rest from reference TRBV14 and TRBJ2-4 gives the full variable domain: EAGVTQFPSHSVIEKGQTVTLRCDPISGHDNLYWYRRVMGKEIKFLLHFVKESKQDESGMPNNRFLAERTGGTYSTLKVQPAELEDSGVYFCASSQHNRDRKYFGAGTRLSVL.

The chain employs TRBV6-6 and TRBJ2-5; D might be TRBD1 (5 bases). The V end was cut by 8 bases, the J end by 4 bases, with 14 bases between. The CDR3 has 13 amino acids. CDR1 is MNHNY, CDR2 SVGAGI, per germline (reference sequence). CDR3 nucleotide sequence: TGTGCCAGCGTAAGCACGCAGGGAGAGACCCAGTACTTC. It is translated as CASVSTQGETQYF.

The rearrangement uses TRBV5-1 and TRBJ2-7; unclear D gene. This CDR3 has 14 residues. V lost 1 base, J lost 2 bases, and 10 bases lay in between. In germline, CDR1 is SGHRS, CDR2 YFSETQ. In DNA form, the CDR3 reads TGCGCCAGCAGCTTGTCAGAGCCCCCCTACGAGCAGTACTTC. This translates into CASSLSEPPYEQYF.

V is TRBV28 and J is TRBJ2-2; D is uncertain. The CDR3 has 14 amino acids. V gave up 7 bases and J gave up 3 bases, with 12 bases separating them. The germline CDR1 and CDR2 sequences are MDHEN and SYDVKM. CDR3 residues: CASKGYGDTGELFF. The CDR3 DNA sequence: TGTGCCAGCAAGGGATATGGTGACACCGGGGAGCTGTTTTTT.

As DNA, the CDR3 is TGTGCCAGCATGGGCAGGGGCCACGAGCAGTACTTC. Residues: CASMGRGHEQYF. The chain carries TRBV25-1 and TRBJ2-7, with D tentatively TRBD1 (6 bases). Trimming pared 7 bases from V and 5 bases from J, leaving 12 bases between. The V gene's germline CDR1 is MGHDK and CDR2 SYGVNS. The CDR3 extends over 12 amino acids.

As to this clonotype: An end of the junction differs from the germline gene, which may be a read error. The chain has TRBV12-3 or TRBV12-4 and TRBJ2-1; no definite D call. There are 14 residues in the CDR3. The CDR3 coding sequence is TGTGCCAGCAGTGTAGCCCTAGAACGGGCTGAGCAGTTCTTC. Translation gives CASSVALERAEQFF.

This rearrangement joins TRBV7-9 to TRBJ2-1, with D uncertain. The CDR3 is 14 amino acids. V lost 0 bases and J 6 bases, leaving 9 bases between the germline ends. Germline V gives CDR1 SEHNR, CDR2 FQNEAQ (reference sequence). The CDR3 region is CASSLAASFNEQFF. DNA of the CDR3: TGTGCCAGCAGCTTAGCAGCCAGTTTCAATGAGCAGTTCTTC.

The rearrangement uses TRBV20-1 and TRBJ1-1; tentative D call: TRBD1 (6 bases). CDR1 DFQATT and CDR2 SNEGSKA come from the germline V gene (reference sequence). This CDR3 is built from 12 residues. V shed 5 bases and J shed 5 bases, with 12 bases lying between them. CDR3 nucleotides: TGCAGTGCTCCACAGGGCGGGACTGAAGCTTTCTTT. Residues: CSAPQGGTEAFF.

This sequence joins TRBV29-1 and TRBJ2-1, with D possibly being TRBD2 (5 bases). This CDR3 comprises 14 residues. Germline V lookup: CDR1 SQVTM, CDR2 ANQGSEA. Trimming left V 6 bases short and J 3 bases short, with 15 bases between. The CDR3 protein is CSVRLASGYNEQFF. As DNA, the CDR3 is TGCAGCGTCCGTCTTGCCAGCGGCTACAATGAGCAGTTCTTC.

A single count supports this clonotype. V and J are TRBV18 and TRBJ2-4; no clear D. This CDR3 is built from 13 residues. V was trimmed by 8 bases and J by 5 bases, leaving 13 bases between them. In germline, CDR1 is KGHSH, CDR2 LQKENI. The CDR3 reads CASRSTAENIQYF. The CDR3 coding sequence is TGTGCCAGCCGGTCGACTGCGGAAAACATTCAGTACTTC.

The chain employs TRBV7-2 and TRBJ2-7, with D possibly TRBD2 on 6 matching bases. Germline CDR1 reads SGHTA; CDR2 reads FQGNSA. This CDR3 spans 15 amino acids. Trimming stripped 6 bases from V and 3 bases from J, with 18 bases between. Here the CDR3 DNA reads TGTGCCAGCAGATTAACACTAGCCCGAGACTACGAGCAGTACTTC. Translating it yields CASRLTLARDYEQYF.